These 18 T cell receptor beta chains were all obtained from the same sample, sequenced in a study of regulatory T cells in long-lasting Graves disease. The time point was: persistent/refractory GD, antithyroid drugs over 5 years with positive TRAb. Making the TCR library involved RNA that had been extracted from PBMCs. Researchers made TCR beta libraries by using iRepertoire HTBI primers and running Arm-PCR on CDR3 regions. TCRdb fed the multiplex PCR reads into MiXCR, producing one record per CDR3 protein. The table shows 400,000 to 500,000 distinct CDR3 sequences, with around a fifth occurring only once. Material: peripheral blood mononuclear cells (PBMCs), obtained when the disease was refractory, from a patient treated with antithyroid drugs. The source of these receptors is a female donor with Graves disease.

This clonotype has at least ten counts. The chain links TRBV28 to TRBJ1-2; 10 bases align to TRBD1. Trimming took 4 bases from V and 8 from J; bases not matched to a gene: 10. The germline gives CDR1 MDHEN, CDR2 SYDVKM. The CDR3 covers 15 residues. The CDR3 nucleotides read TGTGCCAGCAGTTCATACCGGGACAGGGGACGGGGCTACACCTTC. Its translation: CASSSYRDRGRGYTF.

The V call is TRBV10-3, the J call TRBJ2-3, with TRBD2 matching 7 bases. The V gene's germline CDR1 is ENHRY and CDR2 SYGVKD. With 3 bases clipped from V and 1 base from J, the junction kept 4 bases outside the gene matches. CDR3 size: 15 residues. The CDR3 loop reads CAISDKAGGTDTQYF. The DNA for the CDR3 is TGTGCCATCAGTGATAAGGCGGGGGGCACAGATACGCAGTATTTT.

This clonotype was counted many times. J is TRBJ2-2 and V is TRBV6-1; 12 bases are shared with TRBD2. CDR3 length: 17 amino acids. CDR1 and CDR2 from the germline V gene are MNHNS and SASEGT. After removal of 3 bases from V and 0 bases from J, the junction contained 2 bases not matched to a gene. CDR3 residues: CASSDLAGGTNTGELFF. CDR3 DNA sequence: TGTGCCAGCAGTGACCTAGCGGGGGGGACGAACACCGGGGAGCTGTTTTTT.

V is TRBV27 and J is TRBJ1-1; D is unresolved. Germline V gene sequence: CDR1 MNHEY, CDR2 SMNVEV (reference sequence). The CDR3 length is 12 residues. With 0 bases removed from V and 12 bases from J, the gap between germline ends came to 11 bases. DNA for the CDR3: TGTGCCAGCAGTTTATCCCCGGGAAGAACTTTCTTT. Translating it yields CASSLSPGRTFF.

This clonotype was seen many times. The chain is built from TRBV12-3 or TRBV12-4 and TRBJ2-4; TRBD2 is a possible D gene (6 bases). V lost 1 base and J 5 bases, leaving 12 bases between the germline ends. The CDR3 consists of 15 residues. The CDR3 here is CASSLGWGGQNIQYF. The CDR3 DNA sequence: TGTGCCAGCAGTTTAGGTTGGGGAGGCCAAAACATTCAGTACTTC.

The genes are TRBV4-3 and TRBJ1-2; possibly TRBD1 for D (5 bases). This CDR3 spans 14 amino acids. V lost 4 bases to trimming and J lost 6 bases, with 15 bases between them. Germline V CDR1 and CDR2: LGHNA, YSLEER. The CDR3: CASSREWGENGYTF. The CDR3, as DNA: TGCGCCAGCAGCCGAGAATGGGGGGAAAATGGCTACACCTTC.

V is TRBV28 and J is TRBJ2-2; TRBD2 agrees at 9 bases. The germline gives CDR1 MDHEN, CDR2 SYDVKM. V gave up 8 bases and J gave up 9 bases; unmatched junction bases: 7. The CDR3 has 13 amino acids. The CDR3 protein is CASCPSGMRELFF. The CDR3 coding sequence is TGTGCCAGCTGTCCTAGCGGGATGCGGGAGCTGTTTTTT. Combining the CDR3 with reference TRBV28 and TRBJ2-2 gives the whole variable domain DVKVTQSSRYLVKRTGEKVFLECVQDMDHENMFWYRQDPGLGLRLIYFSYDVKMKEKGDIPEGYSVSREKKERFSLILESASTNQTSMYLCASCPSGMRELFFGEGSRLTVL.

V usage is TRBV29-1 and J usage is TRBJ1-2, with 8 nucleotides matching TRBD1. The CDR3 length is 13 residues. V lost 4 bases, J lost 4 bases, and 5 bases stayed unmatched. The germline V gene has CDR1 SQVTM and CDR2 ANQGSEA. The CDR3 DNA reads TGCAGCGTTGTGCTTCAGGGGGCCTATGGCTACACCTTC. This encodes CSVVLQGAYGYTF.

The rearrangement joins TRBV6-5 to TRBJ1-5; unclear D gene. V lost 2 bases and J 5 bases, leaving 10 bases between the germline ends. Germline V gene sequence: CDR1 MNHEY, CDR2 SVGAGI. The CDR3 extends over 14 amino acids. CDR3 protein: CASSYLASDQPQHF. The CDR3 bases are TGTGCCAGCAGTTACCTAGCGTCAGATCAGCCCCAGCATTTT.

The table lists this clonotype with many counts. The rearrangement links TRBV20-1 to TRBJ1-1, with a possible D match to TRBD1 (5 bases). Germline assignment: CDR1 DFQATT and CDR2 SNEGSKA (reference sequence). V gave up 0 bases and J gave up 0 bases, with 11 bases separating them. This CDR3 region has 15 residues. CDR3 region: CSARDWGSLNTEAFF. CDR3 in DNA: TGCAGTGCTAGAGATTGGGGCAGCCTGAACACTGAAGCTTTCTTT.

This clonotype has ten or more counts. This chain connects TRBV15 to TRBJ2-5, with D hard to call. The CDR3 sequence is 12 residues long. Trimming removed 5 bases from V and 1 base from J, with 5 bases in between. Germline V lookup: CDR1 LNHNV, CDR2 YYDKDF (reference sequence). CDR3: CATSQFQETQYF. CDR3 sequence (DNA): TGTGCCACCAGCCAGTTCCAAGAGACCCAGTACTTC.

This clonotype was recorded many times. This chain links TRBV7-8 with TRBJ2-7; no clear D gene. This CDR3 region has 15 residues. The V gene's germline CDR1 is SGHVS and CDR2 FQNEAQ. Trimming pared 1 base from V and 3 bases from J, leaving 13 bases between. The DNA for the CDR3 is TGTGCCAGCAGCTTAGGCCCACAGCGACTCTACGAGCAGTACTTC. Protein: CASSLGPQRLYEQYF.

The rearrangement joins TRBV5-1 to TRBJ1-2, with TRBD1 as a possible D gene (5 bases). The CDR3 extends over 15 amino acids. Trimming took 4 bases from V and 4 from J, leaving 17 bases between them. From germline, CDR1 is SGHRS and CDR2 YFSETQ. The DNA of the CDR3 is TGCGCCAGCAGCCTTTCGGACGGGGCAGGCTATGGCTACACCTTC. Translation: CASSLSDGAGYGYTF.

This clonotype was seen a few times. The V and J genes are TRBV28 and TRBJ1-5, with D unclear. The CDR3 has 15 amino acids. Trimming shortened V by 6 bases and J by 4 bases, and 16 bases separated the two germline ends. Per germline, CDR1 MDHEN and CDR2 SYDVKM. CDR3 bases: TGTGCCAGCAGAACTCCGCGGACGGGAAATCAGCCCCAGCATTTT. Amino acid sequence: CASRTPRTGNQPQHF.

The chain has TRBV15 and TRBJ2-1; D assignment may be TRBD1 or TRBD2 (7 bases each). CDR1 is LNHNV and CDR2 is YYDKDF in the germline V gene (reference sequence). V shed 8 bases and J shed 1 base, with 12 bases lying between them. The CDR3 consists of 14 residues. The CDR3 sequence is CATQGGPSYNEQFF. CDR3 DNA sequence: TGTGCCACCCAGGGGGGGCCTTCCTACAATGAGCAGTTCTTC.

The rearrangement uses TRBV5-1 and TRBJ1-1; D is uncertain. The V gene lost 4 bases and the J gene lost 6 bases, with 16 bases spanning the gap. Germline V CDR1 and CDR2: SGHRS, YFSETQ. The CDR3 consists of 14 residues. The CDR3 protein is CASSPDGLHAEAFF. CDR3 DNA sequence: TGCGCCAGCAGCCCGGACGGGCTGCACGCTGAAGCTTTCTTT.

V usage is TRBV7-8 and J usage is TRBJ1-1; D not certain. Germline CDR1 is SGHVS and CDR2 is FQNEAQ. The CDR3 has 13 residues. This CDR3 reads CSSLPARNTEAFF. CDR3 DNA sequence: TGTTCATCTCTCCCGGCTCGGAACACTGAAGCTTTCTTT.

This clonotype was observed a handful of times. The genes are TRBV12-3 or TRBV12-4 and TRBJ2-3; no firm D call. This CDR3 has 11 amino acids. The ends were cut back, 1 base at V and 5 bases at J, with 1 base in the middle. CDR3: CASSLVDTQYF. The CDR3, as DNA: TGTGCCAGCAGTTTAGTAGATACGCAGTATTTT.